This entry lists 29 T cell receptor beta chains sequenced from one sample in a study of identical twins (dated by TCRdb to 2016 to 2018). Libraries were made using 5' RACE. The instrument given in TCRdb is Illumina HiSeq 2000. Using fastp at Q25 and MiXCR, TCRdb reprocessed the public reads and kept productive beta chains. All rows with the same CDR3 protein become a single entry with the most common DNA and genes. This sample holds about 1.7 million distinct CDR3 sequences; about 31% were observed only once. The ten largest account for approximately 0.29% of the sample. The sequenced material came from cord blood. The origin of the receptors is a newborn girl in good health.

This clonotype appeared many times. The chain combines TRBV6-5 with TRBJ2-7; 8 nucleotides match TRBD2. This CDR3 spans 14 amino acids. Germline CDR1 and CDR2: MNHEY and SVGAGI. J lost 6 bases, V lost 2 bases, and 6 bases had no gene match. This CDR3 is CASSYAAGVLEQYF. The CDR3 bases are TGTGCCAGCAGTTACGCAGCGGGAGTACTCGAGCAGTACTTC.

The V call is TRBV9, the J call TRBJ2-1; TRBD2 agrees at 11 bases. V was pared by 7 bases and J by 8 bases, with 5 bases of the junction left unmatched. Germline assignment: CDR1 SGDLS and CDR2 YYNGEE. CDR3 length equals 13 residues. CDR3 nucleotides: TGTGCCAGCGGTGCGGGACTAGCGGATGAGCAGTTCTTC. Translation: CASGAGLADEQFF.

The chain links TRBV20-1 to TRBJ1-5; 10 bases fit TRBD1. V dropped 5 bases and J dropped 4; count of bases not matched to a gene: 8. Germline CDR1 is DFQATT and CDR2 is SNEGSKA (reference sequence). The CDR3 has 15 residues. CDR3 protein: CSAEVGQGLNQPQHF. CDR3 in DNA: TGCAGTGCTGAGGTGGGACAGGGGTTAAATCAGCCCCAGCATTTT.

Of note for this clonotype: A much larger clone lies one base from this, so it may be a read error. The chain couples TRBV12-3 or TRBV12-4 to TRBJ1-2, with D perhaps matching TRBD1 (6 bases). This CDR3 comprises 13 residues. CDR3 loop: CASSFWGREGCTF. Here the CDR3 DNA reads TGTGCCAGCAGTTTTTGGGGGCGAGAAGGCTGCACCTTC.

The CDR3 coding sequence is TGTGCCAGCAGCTTAGAATCCCGGAACACTGAAGCTTTCTTT. It yields the protein CASSLESRNTEAFF. The chain joins TRBV13 to TRBJ1-1; unclear D gene. The CDR3 runs to 14 residues. The V gene lost 1 base and the J gene lost 1 base, with 7 bases spanning the gap. The germline V gene has CDR1 PRHDT and CDR2 FYEKMQ (reference sequence).

This clonotype was detected a few times. The chain is built from TRBV20-1 and TRBJ2-3; 10 bases fit TRBD2. Germline CDR1 DFQATT, CDR2 SNEGSKA (reference sequence). The ends lost 5 bases at V and 6 bases at J; junction bases unmatched: 8. The CDR3 loop spans 14 amino acids. The CDR3 DNA reads TGCAGTGCTCGCCGGACTAGCGGTCCCGATACGCAGTATTTT. This codes for CSARRTSGPDTQYF.

The chain employs TRBV4-1 and TRBJ2-2, with D possibly TRBD2 on 5 matching bases. The CDR3 covers 15 residues. V was shortened by 3 bases and J by 1 base, with 9 bases between the two germline ends. Germline V CDR1 and CDR2: MGHRA, YSYEKL. This CDR3 reads CASSHSVLNTGELFF. The CDR3 DNA follows: TGCGCCAGCAGCCATAGCGTTTTGAACACCGGGGAGCTGTTTTTT.

V gene TRBV27 combines with J gene TRBJ2-7; 10 bases are shared with TRBD2. The J segment lost 3 bases and the V segment lost 2 bases, leaving 10 bases of the junction unmatched. This CDR3 has 17 residues. The germline CDR1 and CDR2 sequences are MNHEY and SMNVEV (reference sequence). CDR3 amino acids: CASSLGGAGGLFYEQYF. As DNA, the CDR3 is TGTGCCAGCAGTTTAGGGGGAGCGGGAGGGCTCTTCTACGAGCAGTACTTC.

The rearrangement joins TRBV20-1 to TRBJ1-5, with D perhaps matching TRBD1 (5 bases). With 5 bases removed from V and 6 bases from J, the gap between germline ends came to 14 bases. The CDR3 is 13 residues long. Germline CDR1 reads DFQATT; CDR2 reads SNEGSKA (reference sequence). The CDR3 spells CSAPRSGTQPQHF. In DNA, the CDR3 is TGCAGTGCTCCAAGGTCCGGGACTCAGCCCCAGCATTTT.

This chain links TRBV24-1 with TRBJ2-3; the match to TRBD2 covers 7 bases. The J segment lost 5 bases and the V segment lost 0 bases, leaving 10 bases of the junction unmatched. The germline gives CDR1 KGHDR, CDR2 SFDVKD. The CDR3 loop spans 17 amino acids. CDR3 DNA sequence: TGTGCCACCAGTGATTTGAAGGGGAGGGGCGCAGGAGATACGCAGTATTTT. Residues: CATSDLKGRGAGDTQYF.

This clonotype was recorded many times. The chain couples TRBV5-1 to TRBJ2-2; D not certain. The CDR3 extends over 13 amino acids. Per the germline V gene, CDR1 is SGHRS and CDR2 is YFSETQ. Trimming took off 0 bases at V and 4 bases at J, with 4 bases between the two ends. The CDR3 coding sequence is TGCGCCAGCAGCTTGGTTGGCACCGGGGAGCTGTTTTTT. It specifies CASSLVGTGELFF.

This chain links TRBV5-1 with TRBJ1-3; no definite D call. This CDR3 is built from 12 residues. Trimming left V 3 bases short and J 3 bases short, with 4 bases between. Germline values: CDR1 SGHRS, CDR2 YFSETQ. CDR3: CASSSNGNTIYF. In nucleotides, the CDR3 is TGCGCCAGCAGCTCAAATGGAAACACCATATATTTT.

The chain carries TRBV15 and TRBJ2-7; D is ambiguous. CDR3 length equals 16 residues. V was trimmed by 1 base and J by 7 bases, leaving 20 bases between them. Germline CDR1 and CDR2: LNHNV and YYDKDF (reference sequence). The CDR3 loop reads CATSRVPGSSYNEQYF. The DNA of the CDR3 is TGTGCCACCAGCAGAGTTCCGGGCTCATCCTACAATGAGCAGTACTTC.

This clonotype turned up a few times. The chain links TRBV7-8 to TRBJ2-7; tentatively, D is TRBD1 or TRBD2 (5 bases each). The V end lost 5 bases, the J end lost 1 base, and 18 bases lay between the germline ends. The CDR3 sequence is 16 residues long. From germline, CDR1 is SGHVS and CDR2 FQNEAQ. In nucleotides, the CDR3 is TGTGCCAGCAGCGGTATGGGACCGACGAGTTCCTACGAGCAGTACTTC. This codes for CASSGMGPTSSYEQYF.

This clonotype was seen a handful of times. The chain employs TRBV2 and TRBJ2-7, with D possibly being TRBD1 or TRBD2 (6 bases each). CDR1 is SNHLY and CDR2 is FYNNEI in the germline V gene. V lost 10 bases and J lost 4, with 23 bases in between. The CDR3 runs to 15 residues. CDR3 in DNA: TGTGCCAACACCGTGGAGGGTGGGGGGCGATACGAGCAGTACTTC. The encoded protein is CANTVEGGGRYEQYF. The full variable domain, with the rest looked up from reference TRBV2 and TRBJ2-7, is EPEVTQTPSHQVTQMGQEVILRCVPISNHLYFYWYRQILGQKVEFLVSFYNNEISEKSEIFDDQFSVERPDGSNFTLKIRSTKLEDSAMYFCANTVEGGGRYEQYFGPGTRLTVT.

The CDR3 region is CASSFERGGETQYF. The CDR3 nucleotides are TGCGCCAGCAGCTTTGAAAGGGGTGGAGAGACCCAGTACTTC. The chain employs TRBV5-1 and TRBJ2-5, with a possible D match to TRBD1 (5 bases). This CDR3 spans 14 amino acids. Per the germline V gene, CDR1 is SGHRS and CDR2 is YFSETQ. Trimming took off 2 bases at V and 4 bases at J, with 12 bases between the two ends.

J is TRBJ2-5 and V is TRBV5-1; unclear D gene. Trimming took off 0 bases at V and 3 bases at J, with 15 bases between the two ends. CDR1 SGHRS and CDR2 YFSETQ come from the germline V gene. This CDR3 contains 16 residues. The CDR3 protein is CASSLAPSTVKETQYF. CDR3 nucleotides: TGCGCCAGCAGCTTGGCTCCCAGCACCGTGAAAGAGACCCAGTACTTC.

This sequence joins TRBV7-2 and TRBJ2-1, with D perhaps TRBD1 or TRBD2 (5 bases each). The J call may be wrong; the DNA end is better matched by TRBJ2-7. The CDR3 has 15 residues. Germline CDR1 is SGHTA and CDR2 is FQGNSA. CDR3 DNA sequence: TGTGCCAGCAGCCTAAGACAGCGGAACTACAATGAGCAGTACTTC. It yields the protein CASSLRQRNYNEQYF.

This clonotype was recorded at least ten times. The chain uses TRBV3-1 and TRBJ1-2; 8 bases match TRBD1. The germline V gene has CDR1 LGHDT and CDR2 YNNKEL (reference sequence). Germline trimming cut 6 bases from V and 8 bases from J; bases unmatched to any gene: 14. The CDR3 spans 15 residues. As DNA, the CDR3 is TGTGCCAGCAGTTACACGGGACAGGTTAGAGACGGCTACACCTTC. Translation gives CASSYTGQVRDGYTF.

This clonotype was recorded a few times. V and J are TRBV7-9 and TRBJ2-7; no clear D. V lost 4 bases and J lost 2, with 6 bases in between. Germline V gives CDR1 SEHNR, CDR2 FQNEAQ (reference sequence). This CDR3 is built from 12 residues. The CDR3 protein is CASSSWPYEQYF. As DNA, the CDR3 is TGTGCCAGCAGCTCCTGGCCCTACGAGCAGTACTTC.

The chain carries TRBV21-1 and TRBJ2-1; no check of the table's D call, TRBD2, against the DNA was made. TRBV21-1 is tagged as a pseudogene. This CDR3 is built from 16 residues. The CDR3 bases are TGTGCCAGCAGCATCGCGGGGACTAGTAGGGACAATGAGCAGTTCTTC. Translated: CASSIAGTSRDNEQFF.

V gene TRBV7-9 combines with J gene TRBJ2-6; no clear D gene. CDR3 length: 17 amino acids. Per germline, CDR1 SEHNR and CDR2 FQNEAQ (reference sequence). V lost 0 bases to trimming and J lost 2 bases, with 11 bases between them. CDR3 bases: TGTGCCAGCAGCTTAGCGTCTCGGACGACTGGGGCCAACGTCCTGACTTTC. It yields the protein CASSLASRTTGANVLTF.

This CDR3 reads CASNDRGEDTEAFF. In nucleotides, the CDR3 is TGTGCCAGCAATGACAGGGGAGAGGACACTGAAGCTTTCTTT. J is TRBJ1-1 and V is TRBV25-1, with 8 bases that match TRBD1. The germline CDR1 and CDR2 sequences are MGHDK and SYGVNS. The CDR3 has 14 residues. V lost 7 bases to trimming and J lost 3 bases; unmatched junction nucleotides: 7.

This clonotype turned up a few times. The chain couples TRBV6-6 to TRBJ1-2; D remains ambiguous. CDR3 length: 11 residues. With 2 bases removed from V and 8 bases from J, the gap between germline ends came to 6 bases. The V gene's germline CDR1 is MNHNY and CDR2 SVGAGI (reference sequence). CDR3 bases: TGTGCCAGCAGTTACGCGTTAGGCTACACCTTC. Its protein product is CASSYALGYTF.

This clonotype was seen a handful of times. The chain recombines TRBV6-4 with TRBJ2-1; D uncertain. Trimming shortened V by 6 bases and J by 3 bases, and 12 bases separated the two germline ends. In germline, CDR1 is MRHNA, CDR2 SNTAGT. CDR3 length: 14 amino acids. The DNA for the CDR3 is TGTGCCAGCAGAGCGTTAGACTTCTACAATGAGCAGTTCTTC. Protein product: CASRALDFYNEQFF.

The rearrangement joins TRBV7-9 to TRBJ2-3, with D possibly TRBD2 on 7 matching bases. Trimming cost V 8 bases and J 2 bases, with 17 bases left between them. There are 15 residues in the CDR3. The V gene's germline CDR1 is SEHNR and CDR2 FQNEAQ (reference sequence). CDR3 residues: CASLYIAGATDTQYF. DNA of the CDR3: TGTGCCAGCCTTTACATCGCGGGGGCCACAGATACGCAGTATTTT. Full variable domain (missing parts from reference TRBV7-9 and TRBJ2-3): DTGVSQNPRHKITKRGQNVTFRCDPISEHNRLYWYRQTLGQGPEFLTYFQNEAQLEKSRLLSDRFSAERPKGSFSTLEIQRTEQGDSAMYLCASLYIAGATDTQYFGPGTRLTVL.

The V gene is TRBV7-2, the J gene TRBJ2-3; no reliable D call. The CDR3 is 14 residues long. V lost 0 bases to trimming and J lost 4 bases, with 8 bases between them. CDR1 is SGHTA and CDR2 is FQGNSA in the germline V gene. CDR3 bases: TGTGCCAGCAGCTTAGCGGTGAGCGCAGATACGCAGTATTTT. It encodes CASSLAVSADTQYF.

The CDR3 sequence is CASSLRWGSTDTQYF. CDR3 nucleotide sequence: TGTGCCAGCAGTTTAAGGTGGGGGAGCACAGATACGCAGTATTTT. This chain connects TRBV27 to TRBJ2-3; D tentatively reads TRBD1 or TRBD2 (5 bases each). CDR1 is MNHEY and CDR2 is SMNVEV in the germline V gene (reference sequence). This CDR3 is 15 amino acids long. V lost 2 bases to trimming and J lost 0 bases, with 9 bases between them.

The V gene is TRBV29-1, the J gene TRBJ1-1, with 8 bases lining up with TRBD1. Germline CDR1 and CDR2: SQVTM and ANQGSEA. V trimming: 5 bases; J trimming: 3 bases; junction bases outside the gene matches: 8. The CDR3 is made up of 14 amino acids. Here the CDR3 reads CSVSNRGWDTEAFF. The CDR3 DNA reads TGCAGCGTTTCTAACAGGGGGTGGGACACTGAAGCTTTCTTT. The variable domain in full, completed from reference TRBV29-1 and TRBJ1-1, reads SAVISQKPSRDICQRGTSLTIQCQVDSQVTMMFWYRQQPGQSLTLIATANQGSEATYESGFVIDKFPISRPNLTFSTLTVSNMSPEDSSIYLCSVSNRGWDTEAFFGQGTRLTVV.